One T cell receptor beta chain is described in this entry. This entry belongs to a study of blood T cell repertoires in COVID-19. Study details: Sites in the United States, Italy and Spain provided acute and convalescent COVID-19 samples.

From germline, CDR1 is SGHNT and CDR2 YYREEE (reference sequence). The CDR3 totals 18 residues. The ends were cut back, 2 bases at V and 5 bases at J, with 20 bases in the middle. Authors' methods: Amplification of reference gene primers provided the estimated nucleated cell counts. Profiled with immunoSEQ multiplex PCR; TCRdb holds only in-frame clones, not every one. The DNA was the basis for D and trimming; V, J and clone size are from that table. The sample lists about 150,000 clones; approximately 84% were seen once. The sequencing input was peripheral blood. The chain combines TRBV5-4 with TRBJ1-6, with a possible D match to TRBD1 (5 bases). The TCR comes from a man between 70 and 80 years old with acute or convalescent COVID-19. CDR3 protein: CASSLTHTRVGNNSPLHF. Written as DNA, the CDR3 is TGTGCCAGCAGCTTAACCCATACCAGGGTGGGGAATAATTCACCCCTCCACTTT. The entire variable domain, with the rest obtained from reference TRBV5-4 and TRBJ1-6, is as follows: ETGVTQSPTHLIKTRGQQVTLRCSSQSGHNTVSWYQQALGQGPQFIFQYYREEENGRGNFPPRFSGLQFPNYSSELNVNALELDDSALYLCASSLTHTRVGNNSPLHFGNGTRLTVT.